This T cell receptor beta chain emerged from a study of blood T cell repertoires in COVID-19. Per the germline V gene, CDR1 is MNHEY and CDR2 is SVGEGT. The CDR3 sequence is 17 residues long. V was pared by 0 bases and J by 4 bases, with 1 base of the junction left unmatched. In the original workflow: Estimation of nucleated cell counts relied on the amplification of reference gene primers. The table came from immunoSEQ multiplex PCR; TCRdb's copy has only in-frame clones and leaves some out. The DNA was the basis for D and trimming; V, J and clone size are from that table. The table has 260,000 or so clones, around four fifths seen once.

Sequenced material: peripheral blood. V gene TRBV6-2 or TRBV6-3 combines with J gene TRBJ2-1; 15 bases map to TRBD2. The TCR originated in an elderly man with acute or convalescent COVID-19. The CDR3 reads CASSYSGTSGRYNEQFF. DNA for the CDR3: TGTGCCAGCAGTTACTCAGGGACTAGCGGGAGGTACAATGAGCAGTTCTTC.